Listed below are T cell receptor beta chains from one sample, sequenced in a study of shared clonotypes between healthy human individuals. The repertoire was sequenced with immunoSEQ multiplex PCR; TCRdb's copy has only in-frame clones and lacks some. The data show approximately 2,000,000 clones, roughly 92% seen once. Input material: naive CD4+ T cells from PBMCs. The receptors originated from a man younger than 35 in good health. Some clones in this sample may be carry-over from other donors' samples. Each CDR3 is given with its conserved first and last residue. The D gene is left open where the match is weak. Only some rows state a clone size, as once, few, many or a class for expanded clones.

V	D	size	J	DNA	CDR3
TRBV7-2	TRBD1	-	TRBJ2-7	TGTGCCAGCAGCTTAGAGGCAGGGGGCTACGAGCAGTACTTC	CASSLEAGGYEQYF
TRBV9	TRBD2	-	TRBJ2-1	TGTGCCAGCAGCAAAGGACTAGCGGAAAGCTCCTACAATGAGCAGTTCTTC	CASSKGLAESSYNEQFF
TRBV28	TRBD1	few	TRBJ1-1	TGTGCCAGCAGTCCTCAGGGGGCGAGGACTGAAGCTTTCTTT	CASSPQGARTEAFF
TRBV29-1	-	few	TRBJ1-1	TGCAGCGTTGTCCGGATGGACTCTGAAGCTTTCTTT	CSVVRMDSEAFF
TRBV7-3	TRBD1	-	TRBJ2-5	TGTGCCAGCAGCTTGGACAGGGCAGAGACCCAGTACTTC	CASSLDRAETQYF
TRBV27	TRBD2	-	TRBJ2-5	TGTGCCAGCAGTCCCGGGGGGGGCCGGGTAGAGACCCAGTACTTC	CASSPGGGRVETQYF
TRBV5-1	-	once	TRBJ2-7	TGCGCCAGCAGCTTGGGGTCGATCTCCTACGAGCAGTACTTC	CASSLGSISYEQYF
TRBV5-1	TRBD2	-	TRBJ2-7	TGCGCCAGCAGCGCTCCGGGACTAGCGGGAGTAGTGCAGTACTTC	CASSAPGLAGVVQYF
TRBV21-1	-	-	TRBJ2-7	TGTGCCAGCAGCAAAGTGTGGGGGCCAGCGCCCTCCTACGAGCAGTACTTC	CASSKVWGPAPSYEQYF
TRBV28	TRBD2	-	TRBJ2-1	TGTGCCAGCAGTTTAGCGGGAGGGCCGAGAAATGAGCAGTTCTTC	CASSLAGGPRNEQFF
TRBV9	TRBD2	-	TRBJ2-1	TGTGCCAGCAGCGTAGCCGGGACTAGCGGGTGGAAGTTCTTC	CASSVAGTSGWKFF
TRBV10-3	-	once	TRBJ2-5	TGTGCCATCAGTCGGACAGTCCGAAAAGAGACCCAGTACTTC	CAISRTVRKETQYF
TRBV9	TRBD2	-	TRBJ2-1	TGTGCCAGCAGCCCGAGACTAGCGGATGCCAATGAGCAGTTCTTC	CASSPRLADANEQFF
TRBV6-5	-	-	TRBJ2-7	TGTGCCAGCAGTTACTCGATGGCCCTCTTGGCCGAGCAGTACTTC	CASSYSMALLAEQYF
TRBV7-6	-	few	TRBJ2-2	TGTGCCAGCAGCTGGGCCTTCACCGGGGAGCTGTTTTTT	CASSWAFTGELFF
TRBV28	-	-	TRBJ2-1	TGTGCCAGCAGTGACCCCCCTTGGCGGTACAATGAGCAGTTCTTC	CASSDPPWRYNEQFF
TRBV28	-	-	TRBJ1-3	TGTGCCAGCAGTTTAGCCCTGACAGCACTCTCTGGAAACACCATATATTTT	CASSLALTALSGNTIYF
TRBV2	TRBD1	-	TRBJ2-2	TGTGCCAGCAGTGACCCCTCCCCCGGGACAGGTGGGACGAACACCGGGGAGCTGTTTTTT	CASSDPSPGTGGTNTGELFF
TRBV5-4	-	-	TRBJ2-3	TGTGCCAGCAGCTTGAGACAGGCCCGCACAGATACGCAGTATTTT	CASSLRQARTDTQYF
TRBV19	-	-	TRBJ2-5	TGTGCCAGTAGTGCCGAGGGGTCTCAAGAGACCCAGTACTTC	CASSAEGSQETQYF
TRBV4-3	-	-	TRBJ2-5	TGCGCCAGCAGCCAGACCCCAGCTCGAGGAGAGACCCAGTACTTC	CASSQTPARGETQYF
TRBV12-5	TRBD1	-	TRBJ1-2	TGTGCTAGTGGCTATCAGCCGGGACAGGGGGACTACACCTTC	CASGYQPGQGDYTF
TRBV15	TRBD2	-	TRBJ2-2	TGTGCCACCAGCACCAGAGGACTAGCGGGAGTTGAGCTGTTTTTT	CATSTRGLAGVELFF
TRBV11-3	TRBD1	-	TRBJ2-7	TGTGCCAGCAGCCCCGACAGGGCAAGGAACGAGCAGTACTTC	CASSPDRARNEQYF
TRBV5-4	-	-	TRBJ2-1	TGTGCCAGCGGCCGCCGGGACCCCCCTCGCAATGAGCAGTTCTTC	CASGRRDPPRNEQFF
TRBV29-1	-	-	TRBJ2-5	TGCAGCGTTGATCTTACCAACCAGGGGGAGACCCAGTACTTC	CSVDLTNQGETQYF
TRBV9	-	-	TRBJ2-2	TGTGCCAGCAGCGTAGTCCCCAGAGGCCCCGGGGAGCTGTTTTTT	CASSVVPRGPGELFF